These T cell receptor beta chains were read from a single sample in a study of shared clonotypes between healthy human individuals. Using immunoSEQ multiplex PCR, the repertoire was profiled, and TCRdb retains in-frame clones only, with some absent. The sample carries approximately 1,500,000 clones, over 95% recorded once. The sequenced material came from naive CD4+ T cells sorted from blood. These receptors were obtained from a man aged 25-45 years in good health. CDR3s include the opening cysteine and the closing phenylalanine or tryptophan. D genes are given only for firm matches.

TRBV4-3	TRBJ1-1	-	CASPDTREEAFF	TGCGCCAGCCCGGACACCAGGGAGGAAGCTTTCTTT
TRBV6-1	TRBJ2-2	-	CASSWGRGGELFF	TGTGCCAGCAGTTGGGGGCGTGGCGGGGAGCTGTTTTTT
TRBV28	TRBJ2-1	TRBD2	CASNLAGGSYNEQFF	TGTGCCAGCAACTTAGCGGGAGGCTCCTACAATGAGCAGTTCTTC
TRBV28	TRBJ1-2	-	CASSIGIGQLFYGYTF	TGTGCCAGCAGTATCGGGATAGGGCAGCTTTTCTATGGCTACACCTTC
TRBV7-7	TRBJ2-2	TRBD2	CASRELAGETGELFF	TGTGCCAGCCGAGAACTAGCGGGAGAAACCGGGGAGCTGTTTTTT
TRBV20-1	TRBJ2-7	-	CSARLVWEQYF	TGCAGTGCGAGACTAGTTTGGGAGCAGTACTTC
TRBV7-9	TRBJ2-5	-	CASSRGGLETQYF	TGTGCCAGCAGCCGTGGGGGGCTGGAGACCCAGTACTTC
TRBV4-1	TRBJ2-7	TRBD1	CASSQTQGPNLYEQYF	TGCGCCAGCAGCCAAACACAGGGGCCCAACCTCTACGAGCAGTACTTC
TRBV7-8	TRBJ2-3	TRBD1	CASSTGQGIADTQYF	TGTGCCAGCAGCACCGGACAGGGGATCGCAGATACGCAGTATTTT
TRBV11-2	TRBJ2-5	TRBD2	CASSSTSGSSETQYF	TGTGCCAGCAGCTCTACTAGCGGCTCTAGTGAGACCCAGTACTTC
TRBV7-8	TRBJ2-5	-	CASSHSDETQYF	TGTGCCAGCAGCCACTCAGACGAGACCCAGTACTTC
TRBV4-1	TRBJ1-2	-	CASSQDSRTNYGYTF	TGCGCCAGCAGCCAAGATTCGCGTACTAACTATGGCTACACCTTC
TRBV28	TRBJ1-2	-	CASSLGPRWGCTF	TGTGCCAGCAGTTTAGGCCCTCGCTGGGGGTGCACCTTC
TRBV5-6	TRBJ2-1	-	CASRMSGGRHNEQFF	TGTGCCAGCAGAATGTCAGGGGGGCGGCACAATGAGCAGTTCTTC
TRBV10-1	TRBJ2-1	TRBD2	CASAGVGSYNEQFF	TGCGCCAGCGCGGGAGTAGGGTCCTACAATGAGCAGTTCTTC